The rows below give T cell receptor beta chains drawn from one sample of a study of blood T cell repertoires in COVID-19. The assay was immunoSEQ multiplex PCR, and TCRdb's table has in-frame clones only and misses some. The sample contains 200,000 to 250,000 clones, 84% of which appear only once. The specimen was peripheral blood. These receptors were taken from a woman of 80 years or more with COVID-19, enrolled during active disease. CDR3s include the opening cysteine and the closing phenylalanine or tryptophan. The order of the fields is CDR3 protein, D gene, J gene, V gene. D genes are given only for firm matches.

CASSPTSGLGEQYF TRBD2 TRBJ2-7 TRBV18
CASSGQRGGGETQYF TRBD2 TRBJ2-5 TRBV2
CASTLVGGTYEQYF NA TRBJ2-7 TRBV5-1
CASSLTGPAQPQHF TRBD1 TRBJ1-5 TRBV7-2
CASSTGDTMNTEAFF NA TRBJ1-1 TRBV7-9
CASSGTGLTNEKLFF TRBD1 TRBJ1-4 TRBV2
CASSLGLGGGRSGYTF NA TRBJ1-2 TRBV7-2
CASSGMGQGPEAFF TRBD1 TRBJ1-1 TRBV6-5
CASSSTGNQPQHF NA TRBJ1-5 TRBV7-2
CASSLTGGTSTEAFF TRBD1 TRBJ1-1 TRBV7-6
CASSRPGQGGYGYTF TRBD1 TRBJ1-2 TRBV5-1
CASSFYPGSNQPQHF NA TRBJ1-5 TRBV5-8
CASSPQTGGTDTQYF TRBD1 TRBJ2-3 TRBV5-1
CASSRTTRVDNSPLHF NA TRBJ1-6 TRBV4-1
CASSGRDRGISNQPQHF TRBD1 TRBJ1-5 TRBV6-1
CASSSQGNSYNEQFF TRBD1 TRBJ2-1 TRBV27
CASSRSGTYEQYF NA TRBJ2-7 TRBV5-1